These T cell receptor beta chains were read from a single sample in a study of cytomegalovirus exposure and HLA in healthy donors. TCRdb keeps only in-frame clones here, not all; method: immunoSEQ multiplex PCR. The sample lists approximately 46,000 clones; approximately 90% were seen once. Sequenced sample: PBMCs. The receptor set was obtained from a young man in good health and CMV-seronegative. Both conserved end residues are part of each CDR3. Each record gives: V gene, J gene, clone size, D gene, CDR3 protein, CDR3 DNA. D genes are given only for firm matches. Some rows mark clone size as missing; the rest say once, few, many or name a class of expanded clone.

TRBV4-1,TRBJ2-5,.,TRBD2,CASSPLAGAYQETQYF,TGCGCCAGCAGCCCGTTAGCGGGAGCCTACCAAGAGACCCAGTACTTC
TRBV7-2,TRBJ2-7,.,.,CASSLNSVYEQYF,TGTGCCAGCAGCTTAAATTCCGTCTACGAGCAGTACTTC
TRBV21-1,TRBJ2-6,.,.,CASSDPAGVSGANVLTF,TGTGCCAGCAGCGACCCAGCGGGAGTCTCTGGGGCCAACGTCCTGACTTTC
TRBV23-1,TRBJ1-1,.,.,CASSQFEGRGTEAFF,TGCGCCAGCAGTCAATTTGAGGGGCGGGGGACTGAAGCTTTCTTT
TRBV18,TRBJ2-7,.,TRBD1,CASSPKNRGLGEQYF,TGTGCCAGCTCACCCAAAAACAGGGGGCTGGGGGAGCAGTACTTC
TRBV30,TRBJ2-1,.,TRBD1,CAWSGGQGYNEQFF,TGTGCCTGGAGTGGGGGACAGGGTTACAATGAGCAGTTCTTC
TRBV28,TRBJ1-2,.,.,CAGRSGQTSHGYTF,TGTGCAGGACGGTCGGGACAAACGTCGCATGGCTACACCTTC
TRBV7-2,TRBJ2-5,.,.,CASSRGIQETQYF,TGTGCCAGCTCCAGAGGAATCCAAGAGACCCAGTACTTC
TRBV15,TRBJ1-1,.,.,CATSRDTGNTEAFF,TGTGCCACCAGCAGAGATACTGGGAACACTGAAGCTTTCTTT
TRBV29-1,TRBJ2-7,.,TRBD1,CSVVLGWQGAYEQYF,TGCAGCGTTGTTTTGGGGTGGCAGGGGGCCTACGAGCAGTACTTC
TRBV5-1,TRBJ2-5,.,TRBD1,CASSLTQTGRETQYF,TGCGCCAGCAGCTTGACGCAGACAGGGCGAGAGACCCAGTACTTC
TRBV9,TRBJ1-1,.,.,CASSVGNRNTEAFF,TGTGCCAGCAGCGTAGGAAACAGGAACACTGAAGCTTTCTTT
TRBV7-2,TRBJ2-7,.,.,CASTPGWPNYEQYF,TGTGCCAGCACCCCGGGGTGGCCGAACTACGAGCAGTACTTC
TRBV28,TRBJ2-1,.,TRBD2,CASSFMTSGSSYNEQFF,TGTGCCAGCAGTTTCATGACTAGCGGGAGCTCCTACAATGAGCAGTTCTTC
TRBV5-6,TRBJ2-5,.,.,CASSGVVAAQETQYF,TGTGCCAGCAGCGGGGTGGTAGCGGCCCAAGAGACCCAGTACTTC
TRBV9,TRBJ2-7,.,.,CASSEDDYEQYF,TGTGCCAGCAGCGAGGATGACTACGAGCAGTACTTC
TRBV6-5,TRBJ2-1,.,TRBD2,CASSYISGGYNEQFF,TGTGCCAGCAGTTATATCTCGGGAGGGTACAATGAGCAGTTCTTC
TRBV19,TRBJ1-4,.,.,CASSTRPTTNEKLFF,TGTGCCAGTAGTACACGTCCTACAACTAATGAAAAACTGTTTTTT
TRBV7-9,TRBJ1-4,.,TRBD1,CASSSPTGPEKLFF,TGTGCCAGCAGCTCCCCGACAGGGCCTGAAAAACTGTTTTTT
TRBV5-1,TRBJ2-3,.,TRBD2,CASRNSGRGADTQYF,TGCGCCAGCAGAAACAGCGGGAGGGGCGCAGATACGCAGTATTTT
TRBV6-5,TRBJ1-1,.,.,CASRPGTWNTEAFF,TGTGCCAGCAGGCCGGGGACATGGAACACTGAAGCTTTCTTT
TRBV11-2,TRBJ2-7,.,.,CASSLEGGRSYEQYF,TGTGCCAGCAGCTTAGAGGGGGGACGGTCCTACGAGCAGTACTTC
TRBV4-2,TRBJ2-7,few,.,CASSQGQVLSYEQYF,TGTGCCAGCAGCCAAGGACAGGTCCTTTCCTACGAGCAGTACTTC
TRBV7-9,TRBJ2-3,.,TRBD2,CASSLVAGVTDTQYF,TGTGCCAGCAGCTTAGTAGCGGGGGTCACAGATACGCAGTATTTT
TRBV2,TRBJ2-1,.,.,CASSELESSYNEQFF,TGTGCCAGCAGTGAACTGGAGAGCTCCTACAATGAGCAGTTCTTC
TRBV5-1,TRBJ2-7,.,TRBD1,CASSLGQVGDEQYF,TGCGCCAGCAGCTTAGGACAGGTAGGGGACGAGCAGTACTTC
TRBV6-5,TRBJ2-7,once,.,CASSSDSREQYF,TGTGCCAGCAGTTCGGACAGTCGCGAGCAGTACTTC
TRBV11-2,TRBJ2-3,.,.,CASSAYQGTDTQYF,TGTGCCAGCAGCGCCTACCAGGGGACAGATACGCAGTATTTT
TRBV19,TRBJ1-1,.,TRBD1,CASSIQGARNTEAFF,TGTGCCAGTAGTATTCAGGGGGCGCGGAACACTGAAGCTTTCTTT
TRBV27,TRBJ2-4,once,.,CASSLFPGRAGAVLKNIQYF,TGTGCCAGCAGTTTATTCCCCGGCAGGGCAGGGGCTGTCCTTAAAAACATTCAGTACTTC
TRBV29-1,TRBJ1-2,.,.,CSVDSMGQDYGYTF,TGCAGCGTGGACAGTATGGGTCAAGACTATGGCTACACCTTC
TRBV9,TRBJ2-1,.,TRBD1,CASSPRGQGDYNEQFF,TGTGCCAGCAGCCCCCGAGGACAGGGGGACTACAATGAGCAGTTCTTC
TRBV11-2,TRBJ2-5,.,.,CASSPYEVAGTQYF,TGTGCCAGCAGCCCCTATGAAGTAGCTGGGACCCAGTACTTC